This TCR beta chain was sequenced during a study of T cell changes during pregnancy in multiple sclerosis. The repertoire was sequenced with immunoSEQ multiplex PCR; TCRdb's copy has only in-frame clones and lacks some. The sample records roughly 50,000 clones, approximately 90% being singletons. Germline CDR1 reads MNHEY; CDR2 reads SVGAGI. The V end was cut by 1 base, the J end by 1 base, with 8 bases between. This CDR3 has 15 residues. A single count supports this clone. The V gene is TRBV6-5, the J gene TRBJ1-3; possibly TRBD1 for D (6 bases). This material consisted of CD4+ T cells from peripheral blood mononuclear cells, taken after pregnancy. The receptor comes from a female donor with multiple sclerosis, enrolled in a pregnancy study. This CDR3 reads CASSYLQGSGNTIYF. The CDR3 nucleotides read TGTGCCAGCAGTTACTTACAGGGATCTGGAAACACCATATATTTT.